This paragraph covers one T cell receptor beta chain sequence. Data came from immunoSEQ multiplex PCR; TCRdb stores just in-frame clones and leaves some out. The table lists 300,000 to 350,000 clones, roughly 89% of them singletons. These data belong to a study of blood T cell repertoires in COVID-19. Germline loops: CDR1 SGHVS, CDR2 FNYEAQ. The CDR3 length is 14 residues. V trimming: 2 bases; J trimming: 7 bases; junction bases outside the gene matches: 1. The chain has TRBV7-6 and TRBJ1-4; 10 nucleotides agree with TRBD1. The sequence derives from a woman aged 18-29 years who had recovered from COVID-19. Sequencing input: peripheral blood. DNA of the CDR3: TGTGCCAGCAGCTTAAGGGACAGGGGTGAAAAACTGTTTTTT. Protein: CASSLRDRGEKLFF.